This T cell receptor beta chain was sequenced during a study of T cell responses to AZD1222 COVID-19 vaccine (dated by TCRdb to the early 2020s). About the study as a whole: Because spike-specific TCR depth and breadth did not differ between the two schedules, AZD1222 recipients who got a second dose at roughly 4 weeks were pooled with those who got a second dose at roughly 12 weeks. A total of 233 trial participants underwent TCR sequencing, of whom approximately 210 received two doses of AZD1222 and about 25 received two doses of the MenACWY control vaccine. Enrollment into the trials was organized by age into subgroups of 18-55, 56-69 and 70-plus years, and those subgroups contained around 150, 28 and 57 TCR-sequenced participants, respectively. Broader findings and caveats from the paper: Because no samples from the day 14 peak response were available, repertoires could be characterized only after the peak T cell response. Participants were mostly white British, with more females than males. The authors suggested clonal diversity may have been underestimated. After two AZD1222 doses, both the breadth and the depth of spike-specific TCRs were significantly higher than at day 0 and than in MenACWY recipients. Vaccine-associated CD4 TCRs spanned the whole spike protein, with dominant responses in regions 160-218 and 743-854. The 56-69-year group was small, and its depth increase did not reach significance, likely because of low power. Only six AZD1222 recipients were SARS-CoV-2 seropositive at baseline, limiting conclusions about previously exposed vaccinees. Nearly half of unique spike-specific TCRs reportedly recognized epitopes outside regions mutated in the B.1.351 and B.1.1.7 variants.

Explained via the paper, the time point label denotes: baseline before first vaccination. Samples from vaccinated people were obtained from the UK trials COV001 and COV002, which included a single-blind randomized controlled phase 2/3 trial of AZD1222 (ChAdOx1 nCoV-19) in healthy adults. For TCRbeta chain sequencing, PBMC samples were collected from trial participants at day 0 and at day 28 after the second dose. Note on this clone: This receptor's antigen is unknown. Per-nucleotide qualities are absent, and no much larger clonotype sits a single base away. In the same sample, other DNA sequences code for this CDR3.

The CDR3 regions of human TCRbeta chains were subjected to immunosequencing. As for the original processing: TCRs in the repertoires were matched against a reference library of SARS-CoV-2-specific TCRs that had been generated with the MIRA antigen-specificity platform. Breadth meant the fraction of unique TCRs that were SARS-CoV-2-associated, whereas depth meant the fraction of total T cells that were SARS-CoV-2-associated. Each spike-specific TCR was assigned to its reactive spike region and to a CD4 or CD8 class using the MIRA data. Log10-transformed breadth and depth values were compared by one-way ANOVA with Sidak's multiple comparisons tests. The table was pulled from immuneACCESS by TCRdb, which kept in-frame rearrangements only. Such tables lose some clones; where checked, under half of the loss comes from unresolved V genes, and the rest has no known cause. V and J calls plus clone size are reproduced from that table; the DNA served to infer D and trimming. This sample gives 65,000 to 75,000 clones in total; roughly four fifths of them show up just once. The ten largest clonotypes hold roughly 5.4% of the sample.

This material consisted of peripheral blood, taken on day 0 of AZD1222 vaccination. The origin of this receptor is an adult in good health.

The CDR3 protein: CASSVVNGELFF. The DNA sequence follows: TGTGCCAGCAGCGTAGTCAACGGGGAGCTGTTTTTT. The V and J segments used are TRBV9 and TRBJ2-2; the D segment cannot be called with confidence. Including the terminal cysteine and phenylalanine, the CDR3 comprises 12 residues. The sequence is cut down to CDR3 DNA, 36 bases in frame from base 1. V was cut back by 0 bases and J by 7 bases, leaving a gap of 4 bases between them. CDR1 and CDR2, looked up from the germline V gene, are SGDLS and YYNGEE. Here the CDR3 is joined to the reference TRBV9 and TRBJ2-2 genes, and the full variable domain is: DSGVTQTPKHLITATGQRVTLRCSPRSGDLSVYWYQQSLDQGLQFLIQYYNGEERAKGNILERFSAQQFPDLHSELNLSSLELGDSALYFCASSVVNGELFFGEGSRLTVL.